The entry below describes one T cell receptor beta chain. The data are from a study of blood T cell repertoires in COVID-19. TCRdb keeps only in-frame clones here, not all; method: immunoSEQ multiplex PCR. The repertoire holds about 100,000 clones, with about 91% as singletons. Trimming pared 7 bases from V and 5 bases from J, leaving 2 bases between. The germline V gene encodes CDR1 KGHDR and CDR2 SFDVKD. The CDR3 sequence is 10 residues long. The clonotype originates from a human donor in a cohort sampled during active COVID-19. V gene TRBV24-1 combines with J gene TRBJ1-3; D gene unclear. Input material: peripheral blood. The CDR3 nucleotides read TGTGCCACCAGCAGAAACACCATATATTTT. Residues: CATSRNTIYF.